This entry lists 4 T cell receptor beta chains sequenced from one sample in a study of sequential checkpoint blockade in melanoma. TCRdb's copy holds only in-frame clones and misses some; the assay was immunoSEQ multiplex PCR. The sample comprises roughly 20,000 clones, 70% to 90% of which are singletons, and roughly a tenth rests with the top ten. Indicated treatment: randomized to nivolumab then ipilimumab (arm A) or the reverse (arm B). Source: CD8+ T cells sorted from blood (inferred from file names), taken from a patient given nivolumab and ipilimumab in sequence. The receptors stem from a human donor with melanoma.

V usage is TRBV27 and J usage is TRBJ2-7, with 8 bases aligning to TRBD2. The J segment lost 5 bases and the V segment lost 5 bases, leaving 11 bases of the junction unmatched. The CDR3 has 15 residues. Germline CDR1 is MNHEY and CDR2 is SMNVEV (reference sequence). CDR3 sequence reads: CASSHRSREVDEQYF. The CDR3 DNA is TGTGCCAGCAGTCACCGTTCGCGGGAGGTCGACGAGCAGTACTTC.

The table lists this clone with a count of one. The chain employs TRBV5-6 and TRBJ2-7; D might be TRBD1 (6 bases). The CDR3 extends over 13 amino acids. Germline V gene sequence: CDR1 SGHDT, CDR2 YYEEEE. V dropped 4 bases and J dropped 3 bases, with 11 bases sitting between them. CDR3 amino acids: CASSMDRDYEQYF. CDR3 bases: TGTGCCAGCAGCATGGACAGAGACTACGAGCAGTACTTC.

This sequence joins TRBV30 and TRBJ1-2; 9 nucleotides align to TRBD1. In germline, CDR1 is GTSNPN, CDR2 SVGIG (reference sequence). This CDR3 contains 13 residues. After removal of 3 bases from V and 8 bases from J, the junction contained 7 bases not matched to a gene. CDR3 in amino acids: CAWSTGTGSGYTF. CDR3 coding DNA: TGTGCCTGGAGCACCGGGACAGGGTCCGGCTACACCTTC.

This chain joins TRBV28 and TRBJ2-2; TRBD1 is a possible D gene (6 bases). In germline, CDR1 is MDHEN, CDR2 SYDVKM. Trimming pared 8 bases from V and 7 bases from J, leaving 11 bases between. The CDR3 has 12 amino acids. CDR3 nucleotide sequence: TGTGCCAGCCTCAGGGGCCGCGGGGAGCTGTTTTTT. Amino acids: CASLRGRGELFF.